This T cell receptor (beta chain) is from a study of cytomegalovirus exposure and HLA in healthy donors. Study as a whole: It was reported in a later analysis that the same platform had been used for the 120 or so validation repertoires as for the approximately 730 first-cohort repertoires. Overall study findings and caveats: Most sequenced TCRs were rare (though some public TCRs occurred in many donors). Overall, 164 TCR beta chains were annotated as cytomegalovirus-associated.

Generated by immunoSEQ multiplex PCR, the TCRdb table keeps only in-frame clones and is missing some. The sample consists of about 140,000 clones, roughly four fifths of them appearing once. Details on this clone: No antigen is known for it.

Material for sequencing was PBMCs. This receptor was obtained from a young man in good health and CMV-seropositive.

This CDR3 is CASSQDSKVYEQYF. CDR3 sequence (DNA): TGCGCCAGCAGCCAAGATAGCAAGGTCTACGAGCAGTACTTC. J is TRBJ2-7 and V is TRBV4-1; D remains unclear. Trimming left V 0 bases short and J 3 bases short, with 9 bases between. Germline V gene sequence: CDR1 MGHRA, CDR2 YSYEKL. CDR3 size: 14 residues.